This T cell receptor (beta chain) comes out of a study of T cell changes during pregnancy in multiple sclerosis. Produced via immunoSEQ multiplex PCR; TCRdb's table is partial and in-frame only. The repertoire has about 76,000 clones, roughly 93% of them found once; the top ten carry roughly 2.5%. The sequence was collected from a female donor with multiple sclerosis, enrolled in a pregnancy study. The sequences come from peripheral blood, collected in the second trimester of pregnancy.

CDR3 region: CASSLLGGAAYEQYF. CDR3 DNA sequence: TGTGCCAGCAGCTTGCTGGGAGGGGCCGCGTACGAGCAGTACTTC. The gene calls are TRBV7-3 and TRBJ2-7; 7 positions agree with TRBD2. Germline-derived CDR1 and CDR2 are SGHTA and FQGTGA. CDR3 size: 15 residues. Trimming at V came to 3 bases and at J to 4 bases, leaving 9 bases not matched to a gene.